This passage covers 24 T cell receptor beta chains from one sample sequenced in a study of T cell repertoires in cytomegalovirus infection. TCRdb analysed the reads with MiXCR anew, one entry per CDR3 protein. The sample lists around 740,000 distinct CDR3 sequences, less than 40% occurring once. Sequenced: PBMCs. These receptors came from a human donor in good health (CMV status not recorded). Some clones in this sample may be carry-over from other donors' samples.

The gene calls are TRBV5-1 and TRBJ2-3; no firm D call. Trimming shortened V by 1 base and J by 5 bases, and 5 bases separated the two germline ends. The germline gives CDR1 SGHRS, CDR2 YFSETQ. This CDR3 comprises 12 residues. The CDR3 bases are TGCGCCAGCAGCTTGAGTCAAGATACGCAGTATTTT. Translating gives CASSLSQDTQYF.

This clonotype has a handful of counts. Mismatch with germline at one junction end may stem from a read error. J is TRBJ2-3 and V is TRBV20-1; maybe TRBD1 (6 bases). The germline gives CDR1 DFQATT, CDR2 SNEGSKA (reference sequence). The CDR3 is 15 residues long. The CDR3 DNA reads TGCAGCGCTAGAGACCTGCAGGGGAGCGCAGATACGCAGTATTTT. This encodes CSARDLQGSADTQYF.

On this clonotype: It may be a read error: a sequence one base away is much more abundant. This chain joins TRBV7-9 and TRBJ2-7; D is perhaps TRBD2 (7 bases). There are 15 residues in the CDR3. Germline V gene lookup returns CDR1 SEHNR and CDR2 FQNEAQ (reference sequence). CDR3: CASSPRGGSSYEKYF. For the CDR3, the DNA is TGTGCCAGCAGCCCCAGGGGCGGGAGCTCCTACGAGAAGTACTTC.

This chain connects TRBV6-6 to TRBJ1-1, with D perhaps matching TRBD1 (6 bases). This CDR3 spans 13 amino acids. Germline CDR1 and CDR2: MNHNY and SVGAGI (reference sequence). Trimming took off 6 bases at V and 5 bases at J, with 13 bases between the two ends. The CDR3 DNA sequence: TGTGCCAGCAGGTACGGGGGGCAAACTGAAGCTTTCTTT. This sequence encodes CASRYGGQTEAFF.

This clonotype has ten or more counts. The chain employs TRBV19 and TRBJ1-5; D is uncertain. The length of the CDR3 is 15 residues. The germline V and J ends were trimmed by 5 bases and 4 bases, with 15 bases remaining between them. Germline loops: CDR1 LNHDA, CDR2 SQIVND (reference sequence). The CDR3 nucleotides read TGTGCCAGTAGTGCCCGGAGGCAGGATAATCAGCCCCAGCATTTT. It yields the protein CASSARRQDNQPQHF.

In its sample, this clonotype was seen a few times. The chain links TRBV6-6 to TRBJ2-3; tentatively, D is TRBD1 (6 bases). The ends were cut back, 5 bases at V and 5 bases at J, with 20 bases in the middle. CDR3 length equals 16 residues. Germline V lookup: CDR1 MNHNY, CDR2 SVGAGI (reference sequence). The CDR3 loop reads CASSKPSGSGEDTQYF. The CDR3 nucleotides are TGTGCCAGCAGTAAGCCGTCAGGGTCAGGGGAAGATACGCAGTATTTT.

The chain employs TRBV6-1 and TRBJ2-5; D is possibly TRBD1 or TRBD2 (5 bases each). This CDR3 region has 12 residues. Germline V gene data show CDR1 as MNHNS and CDR2 as SASEGT. V was clipped by 7 bases and J by 2 bases, with 8 bases between them. The DNA of the CDR3 is TGTGCCAGCAAGAGGGGTCAAGAGACCCAGTACTTC. Translating it yields CASKRGQETQYF.

This clonotype was seen just once. Possible read error: a much larger clone is one base away. V gene TRBV2 combines with J gene TRBJ2-3; possible D gene TRBD2, 9 bases. From germline, CDR1 is SNHLY and CDR2 FYNNEI. The CDR3 covers 14 residues. The CDR3 nucleotides read TGTGCCAGTCGGACAGGGACTAGCACAGATGCGCAGTATTTT. Its protein is CASRTGTSTDAQYF.

Of note for this clonotype: The conserved phenylalanine or tryptophan is not found at the CDR3 terminus, so this likely reflects a read error. The V gene is TRBV7-3, the J gene TRBJ2-1; D uncertain. Between the trimmed V and J ends, which lost 3 bases and 7 bases, there was a span of 7 bases. Germline V gene lookup returns CDR1 SGHTA and CDR2 FQGTGA. There are 12 residues in the CDR3. The CDR3 protein is CASSFGSNEQFL. CDR3 bases: TGTGCCAGCAGCTTCGGGTCTAATGAGCAGTTCTTA.

V usage is TRBV12-5 and J usage is TRBJ1-2, with 10 bases matching TRBD1. The CDR3 length is 23 residues. Germline assignment: CDR1 LGHNT and CDR2 FRNRAP. V lost 0 bases to trimming and J lost 0 bases; unmatched junction nucleotides: 22. The chain's CDR3 is CASGLVHSSRSRDRGGPNYGYTF. DNA for the CDR3: TGTGCTAGTGGTTTGGTACATTCCTCTAGGAGCCGGGACAGGGGTGGGCCTAACTATGGCTACACCTTC.

The chain uses TRBV28 and TRBJ2-3; D is possibly TRBD1 (6 bases). Germline V gene lookup returns CDR1 MDHEN and CDR2 SYDVKM. CDR3 size: 16 residues. V lost 3 bases and J lost 0, with 13 bases in between. The chain's CDR3 is CASSFNWDTSTDTQYF. The CDR3, as DNA: TGTGCCAGCAGTTTTAACTGGGACACCAGCACAGATACGCAGTATTTT.

This chain joins TRBV27 and TRBJ2-6; D might be TRBD1 (5 bases). This CDR3 is built from 18 residues. Trimming removed 5 bases from V and 0 bases from J, with 17 bases in between. CDR1 and CDR2 from the germline V gene are MNHEY and SMNVEV (reference sequence). The CDR3 nucleotides are TGTGCCAGCAGTCGGCGGACATCAAGAAGCTCTGGGGCCAACGTCCTGACTTTC. Amino acid sequence: CASSRRTSRSSGANVLTF.

Points on this clonotype: A much larger clonotype is one base distant, so this may be a read error. A read error is likely, as this CDR3 ends without the conserved phenylalanine or tryptophan. V and J are TRBV7-2 and TRBJ2-7, with no clear D. V dropped 5 bases and J dropped 4 bases, with 9 bases sitting between them. CDR1 is SGHTA and CDR2 is FQGNSA in the germline V gene. This CDR3 is built from 12 residues. CDR3 region: CASSEDTYEQYL. The CDR3 nucleotides are TGTGCCAGCAGCGAAGACACGTACGAGCAGTACTTA.

The chain's CDR3 is CASSLAGGEHQPQHF. CDR3 in DNA: TGTGCCAGCAGCTTAGCAGGGGGCGAACATCAGCCCCAGCATTTT. The J gene is TRBJ1-5, the V gene TRBV7-8; 7 nucleotides line up with TRBD1. Germline values: CDR1 SGHVS, CDR2 FQNEAQ. The CDR3 loop spans 15 amino acids. V dropped 0 bases and J dropped 5; count of bases not matched to a gene: 4.

The rearrangement joins TRBV19 to TRBJ2-7; 9 bases line up with TRBD2. The CDR3 covers 16 residues. Germline V lookup: CDR1 LNHDA, CDR2 SQIVND (reference sequence). The V segment lost 3 bases and the J segment 3 bases; nucleotides outside the gene matches: 9. In DNA, the CDR3 is TGTGCCAGTAGTATTGCTCACGGGACTAGCTTCTACGAGCAGTACTTC. It encodes CASSIAHGTSFYEQYF.

The chain employs TRBV10-2 and TRBJ2-7; 8 nucleotides agree with TRBD2. V lost 6 bases, J lost 3 bases, and 7 bases stayed unmatched. The CDR3 spans 14 residues. Germline V gene sequence: CDR1 WSHSY, CDR2 SAAADI. CDR3 coding DNA: TGCGCCAGCAGCGAAACGGGACTAGTCTACGAGCAGTACTTC. Translation: CASSETGLVYEQYF.

This chain connects TRBV7-9 to TRBJ1-5; D is ambiguous. Germline V lookup: CDR1 SEHNR, CDR2 FQNEAQ (reference sequence). The CDR3 has 16 amino acids. V lost 0 bases, J lost 3 bases, and 12 bases lay in between. CDR3 in DNA: TGTGCCAGCAGCTTAGCGGTGGGGTCCCTCAATCAGCCCCAGCATTTT. Amino acids: CASSLAVGSLNQPQHF.

The sample holds a few counts of this clonotype. The chain combines TRBV7-9 with TRBJ2-2; 11 bases are a match to TRBD2. With V trimmed by 4 bases and J by 2 bases, 12 bases remained unmatched. The CDR3 has 19 residues. Germline assignment: CDR1 SEHNR and CDR2 FQNEAQ (reference sequence). In DNA form, the CDR3 reads TGTGCCAGCAGCTCTCGGAATCCGGGACTAGCGGTTAACACCGGGGAGCTGTTTTTT. It codes for CASSSRNPGLAVNTGELFF.

This clonotype was observed many times. V is TRBV7-2 and J is TRBJ2-1, with 7 positions matching TRBD2. V shed 8 bases and J 2 bases; nucleotides not matched to a gene: 9. The CDR3 loop spans 15 amino acids. From germline, CDR1 is SGHTA and CDR2 FQGNSA. The CDR3 bases are TGTGCCAGCGGAGGGAGGGAGGGCCCCTACAATGAGCAGTTCTTC. Protein: CASGGREGPYNEQFF.

The chain combines TRBV30 with TRBJ1-5, with D maybe TRBD1 (5 bases). In germline, CDR1 is GTSNPN, CDR2 SVGIG (reference sequence). The V end lost 3 bases, the J end lost 7 bases, and 13 bases lay between the germline ends. This CDR3 contains 13 residues. DNA of the CDR3: TGTGCCTGGAGCGACGGGACCGACCAGCCCCAGCATTTT. This translates into CAWSDGTDQPQHF. Drawing the rest from reference TRBV30 and TRBJ1-5, the complete variable domain is SQTIHQWPATLVQPVGSPLSLECTVEGTSNPNLYWYRQAAGRGLQLLFYSVGIGQISSEVPQNLSASRPQDRQFILSSKKLLLSDSGFYLCAWSDGTDQPQHFGDGTRLSIL.

The table lists this clonotype with a few counts. The V gene is TRBV6-1, the J gene TRBJ1-6; 11 positions match TRBD1. CDR1 is MNHNS, CDR2 SASEGT, per germline. This CDR3 is built from 15 residues. V lost 7 bases and J lost 7; bases outside the gene matches: 6. The chain's CDR3 is CASTSGDRGNSPLHF. For the CDR3, the DNA is TGTGCCAGCACCTCGGGGGACAGGGGGAATTCACCCCTCCACTTT.

This clonotype was found once. J is TRBJ2-7 and V is TRBV9, with 11 positions matching TRBD1. The CDR3 consists of 15 residues. The V gene end was trimmed by 0 bases and the J gene end by 5 bases; junction bases not matched to a gene: 4. The germline gives CDR1 SGDLS, CDR2 YYNGEE. The CDR3 reads CASSVEGQGGNEQYF. The CDR3 region has the DNA TGTGCCAGCAGCGTAGAGGGACAGGGGGGAAACGAGCAGTACTTC.

The CDR3 sequence is CASSLFSSGAYNEQFF. CDR3 coding DNA: TGTGCCAGCAGCTTATTTTCTAGCGGGGCTTACAATGAGCAGTTCTTC. The V gene is TRBV7-2, the J gene TRBJ2-1; 9 nucleotides line up with TRBD2. V was pared by 2 bases and J by 4 bases, with 6 bases of the junction left unmatched. Germline values: CDR1 SGHTA, CDR2 FQGNSA. CDR3 length: 16 amino acids.

The chain uses TRBV27 and TRBJ2-1; 9 bases are a match to TRBD2. This CDR3 comprises 17 residues. Germline trimming cut 1 base from V and 1 base from J; bases unmatched to any gene: 5. Germline V gives CDR1 MNHEY, CDR2 SMNVEV (reference sequence). The CDR3 spells CASSLYQTSGSYNEQFF. CDR3 coding DNA: TGTGCCAGCAGTTTATACCAGACTAGCGGTTCCTACAATGAGCAGTTCTTC.